A single sample is the source of the 9 T cell receptor beta chains below, sequenced in a study of blood T cell repertoires in COVID-19 (dated by TCRdb to the early 2020s). Preparation of the library involved the immunoSEQ multiplex PCR assay. TCRdb stores this immuneACCESS table with in-frame sequences only. Part of the clones is absent; in the studies checked, under half of the shortfall reflects unresolved V genes, and no reason is known for the rest. The sample yields 250,000 to 350,000 clones; approximately 88% were counted once. The ten largest clonotypes hold more than 8.5% of the sample. Source material: PBMCs or T cells enriched from blood (not recorded which). These receptors originate from a woman aged 18-35 years who had recovered from COVID-19.

The CDR3 coding sequence is TGCGCCAGCAGCCAGTTCACAGGGGTCCTTAATGAAAAACTGTTTTTT. It translates to CASSQFTGVLNEKLFF. The rearrangement uses TRBV4-1 and TRBJ1-4, with TRBD1 matching over 7 bases. Germline V gene lookup returns CDR1 MGHRA and CDR2 YSYEKL. This CDR3 has 16 residues. The J segment lost 4 bases and the V segment lost 3 bases, leaving 8 bases of the junction unmatched.

The chain employs TRBV19 and TRBJ2-7, with 10 positions matching TRBD1. The V gene end was trimmed by 1 base and the J gene end by 6 bases; junction bases not matched to a gene: 0. Looked up from germline, CDR1 is LNHDA and CDR2 is SQIVND (reference sequence). The CDR3 runs to 13 residues. The CDR3 region has the DNA TGTGCCAGTAGTATAGGGACAGGGGGCGAGCAGTACTTC. Translation gives CASSIGTGGEQYF.

The CDR3 loop reads CASSYGPREQYF. CDR3 nucleotides: TGTGCCAGCAGTTACGGGCCTCGGGAGCAGTACTTC. The chain is built from TRBV6-2 or TRBV6-3 and TRBJ2-7; unclear D gene. V was pared by 2 bases and J by 7 bases, with 9 bases between. CDR1 MNHEY and CDR2 SVGEGT come from the germline V gene. The CDR3 loop spans 12 amino acids.

The chain uses TRBV27 and TRBJ1-1; maybe TRBD1 (5 bases). CDR3 size: 13 residues. V shed 3 bases and J shed 7 bases, with 12 bases lying between them. Per germline, CDR1 MNHEY and CDR2 SMNVEV (reference sequence). CDR3 in amino acids: CASSFSGGGEAFF. The CDR3 nucleotides read TGTGCCAGCAGTTTCTCGGGGGGGGGTGAAGCTTTCTTT.

The chain links TRBV5-8 to TRBJ2-7; 7 bases align to TRBD1. V trimming: 4 bases; J trimming: 3 bases; junction bases outside the gene matches: 7. The CDR3 totals 14 residues. Germline CDR1 reads SGHTS; CDR2 reads YDEGEE. The DNA of the CDR3 is TGTGCCAGCAGCCCGACAGGGACACACTACGAGCAGTACTTC. Amino acids: CASSPTGTHYEQYF.

The chain links TRBV5-4 to TRBJ1-2, with no clear D. Germline V gene sequence: CDR1 SGHNT, CDR2 YYREEE (reference sequence). This CDR3 region has 13 residues. V shed 4 bases and J shed 5 bases, with 12 bases lying between them. The CDR3: CASSRETSYGYTF. The CDR3 DNA sequence: TGTGCCAGCAGCCGAGAAACCTCATATGGCTACACCTTC.

The CDR3 loop is CASSGRVSNEQFF. As DNA, the CDR3 is TGTGCCAGCAGCGGCCGGGTGTCAAATGAGCAGTTCTTC. This rearrangement joins TRBV7-2 to TRBJ2-1; D unresolved. CDR3 length: 13 amino acids. Germline V gene lookup returns CDR1 SGHTA and CDR2 FQGNSA. V dropped 5 bases and J dropped 7 bases, with 12 bases sitting between them. The complete variable domain, with remaining parts taken from reference TRBV7-2 and TRBJ2-1, reads GAGVSQSPSNKVTEKGKDVELRCDPISGHTALYWYRQSLGQGLEFLIYFQGNSAPDKSGLPSDRFSAERTGGSVSTLTIQRTQQEDSAVYLCASSGRVSNEQFFGPGTRLTVL.

The sample holds one count of this clone. The V gene is TRBV28, the J gene TRBJ2-3; 8 positions match TRBD1. The CDR3 is 15 residues long. Germline-derived CDR1 and CDR2 are MDHEN and SYDVKM. V was pared by 6 bases and J by 3 bases, with 8 bases of the junction left unmatched. The CDR3 sequence: CASSRPGQVTDTQYF. The CDR3 bases are TGTGCCAGCAGCCGACCGGGACAGGTTACAGATACGCAGTATTTT.

CDR3 DNA: TGTGCCAGCAGTCCCTATGACAGGGTCTATGGCTACACCTTC. Translating gives CASSPYDRVYGYTF. The chain joins TRBV25-1 to TRBJ1-2, with TRBD1 matching 7 bases. The CDR3 contains 14 residues. CDR1 is MGHDK and CDR2 is SYGVNS in the germline V gene. With V trimmed by 5 bases and J by 4 bases, 7 bases remained unmatched.